This T cell receptor beta chain is drawn from a study of T cells in Graves' hyperthyroidism and ophthalmopathy (dated by TCRdb to between 2017 and 2020). Context from the whole study: Peripheral blood was collected at initial diagnosis, before any treatment. A discovery cohort of fewer than 110 patients, roughly 43 with Graves' ophthalmopathy and approximately 60 with stable Graves' hyperthyroidism, was used to find distinguishing TCR V-J signatures. An independent validation cohort of fewer than 20 hyperthyroidism patients and approximately 17 patients who later progressed to ophthalmopathy tested prospective prediction of ophthalmopathy. The 75 to 100 discovery patients were divided at random into training and test sets in a 7:3 ratio. In addition, the study compared T-cell repertoires in thyroid tissue and in blood from 6 or 7 Graves' hyperthyroidism patients. Once sampling was done, hyperthyroidism patients were given methimazole at a starting dose of 30 mg daily, whereas ophthalmopathy patients were given high-dose intravenous methylprednisolone. According to the paper, TCR Vbeta CDR3 sequencing was carried out on around 140 peripheral blood samples, which came from approximately 43 ophthalmopathy, approximately 72 hyperthyroidism and 17 progressor patients.

The CDR3 starts with the cysteine, ends with the phenylalanine, and has 20 residues. Of the read, only the CDR3 DNA is kept; its 60 bases are in frame from base 1. V is pared back by 6 bases and J by 2 bases, with 30 bases lying between the germline termini. The CDR1 and CDR2 encoded by the germline V gene (reference sequence) are SEHNR and FQNEAQ. Hyperthyroidism patients were aged 18 to 65 years and newly diagnosed, with disease duration of less than 2 months. The study excluded patients with uncontrolled infections, other autoimmune diseases, pregnancy or lactation. Diagnoses relied on clinical symptoms, serum thyroxine and TRAb, thyroid ultrasound and orbital computed tomography. Blood from progressor patients was collected at the time of first diagnosis with hyperthyroidism, before any ophthalmopathy symptoms had appeared. PBMCs were separated from roughly 9.6 ml of fresh peripheral blood using Ficoll-Paque density gradient centrifugation. Progressor patients were defined as those initially diagnosed with Graves' hyperthyroidism in whom ophthalmopathy developed during follow-up. Total RNA was extracted with Trizol reagent, and quality was checked on an Agilent 2100 Bioanalyzer.

This clonotype was counted ten times or more. What this receptor recognizes is not known. Base qualities are not recorded, but no much larger clone differs from it by a single base. The TCR beta CDR3 regions were amplified from the RNA transcripts. The TCR CDR3 was subjected to a first round of RT-PCR using the HTBI primer set and the Qiagen OneStep RT-PCR kit. A second multiplex PCR round built the libraries, followed by size selection and purification. The libraries were sequenced on an Illumina HiSeq2000 using paired-end 100 bp reads. The published analysis was carried out like this. SOAPnuke was used to process the raw data, with reads discarded if the reads contained adapters or uncalled bases, had a mean Phred below 15, or lacked an exact constant-primer or identifier match. COPE v1.2.5 was used to merge the high-quality paired reads, and each unique nucleotide sequence was defined as a clonotype. Clonotypes were aligned to IMGT TRBV, TRBD and TRBJ reference segments using MiTCR v1.1. The analysis was restricted to V-J combinations with a frequency above 0.0001, which together covered roughly 99% of the repertoires. A TCS score was defined as the ratio between F50 (clonal expansion) and ExV (chaos), using BLOSUM62-based TCRdist between CDR3 peptides within each V-J. Welch's t-statistics and random forest reduced 450 to 600 V-J features to about 12, which were used in a naive Bayes classifier (R e1071). TCRdb trimmed public reads at Q25 via fastp, called clones via MiXCR and kept in-frame beta chains. Each record represents a unique CDR3 protein, reported with the most common genes and DNA among its rows. These V and J calls are TCRdb output, not the study's own analysis. This sample holds roughly 160,000 distinct CDR3 sequences; 9.4% were observed only once. More than 20% of the sample rests with the top ten.

Summary of the overall study and its limitations: No statistical method was used to fix the sample size in advance, and group allocation was not hidden from the investigators. Most expanded thyroid clonotypes (frequency above 0.001) were also detected in blood, suggesting blood repertoires may reflect thyroid immune responses. A model built on a 13 V-J signature distinguished ophthalmopathy from stable hyperthyroidism, reaching 87.88% sensitivity and around 81% specificity in cross-validation and 80%/75% in testing. In validation, progression to ophthalmopathy was predicted by the model with approximately 67% sensitivity and just over 72% specificity, a median of 6.5 months before onset.

This TCR came from a woman between 18 and 30 years old with Graves' hyperthyroidism that later progressed to Graves' ophthalmopathy. The sequenced sample was blood. Here the chain combines TRBV7-9 and TRBJ2-3, and perhaps TRBD1 as D gene, on 6 matching bases. The CDR3 protein: CASRLVPKSPDRTDTDTQYF. In nucleotide form, the sequence is TGTGCCAGCAGGTTGGTGCCAAAAAGTCCGGACAGAACAGACACAGATACGCAGTATTTT.